This section outlines one T cell receptor (beta chain) sequence together with its context. Its antigen is unknown. Germline V gives CDR1 SGHAT, CDR2 FQDESV (reference sequence). Trimming cost V 5 bases and J 2 bases, with 5 bases left between them. The CDR3 is 12 residues long. The sample is drawn from a study of brain T cells in children with intractable seizures. Study-level points and caveats: Patients' HCMV serostatus was unknown; virus specificity rests on CDR3 similarity alone.

Sequencing was performed with immunoSEQ multiplex PCR; in TCRdb, only in-frame clones are kept and a portion is missing. Of roughly 64,000 clones listed, around 96% are singletons. Sequencing used peripheral blood, obtained at surgery. This TCR was recovered from a boy younger than two with focal cortical dysplasia and intractable seizures. V gene TRBV11-1 combines with J gene TRBJ2-3; D uncertain. CDR3 sequence reads: CASSTYTDTQYF. In DNA form, the CDR3 reads TGTGCCAGCAGCACCTACACAGATACGCAGTATTTT.